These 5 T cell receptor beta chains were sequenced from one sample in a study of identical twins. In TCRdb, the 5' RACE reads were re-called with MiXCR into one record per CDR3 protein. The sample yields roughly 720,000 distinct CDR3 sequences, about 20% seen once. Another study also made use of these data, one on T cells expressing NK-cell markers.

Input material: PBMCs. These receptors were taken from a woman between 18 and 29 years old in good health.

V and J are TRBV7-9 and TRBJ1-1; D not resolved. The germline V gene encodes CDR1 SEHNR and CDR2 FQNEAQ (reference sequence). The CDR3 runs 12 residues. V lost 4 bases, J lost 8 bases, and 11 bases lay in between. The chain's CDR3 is CASSSFGREAFF. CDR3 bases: TGTGCCAGCAGCTCCTTCGGGAGGGAAGCTTTCTTT.

The CDR3 region is CASSWSQNVNEQYF. The CDR3 DNA follows: TGTGCCAGCAGTTGGAGCCAGAACGTCAACGAGCAGTACTTC. This chain connects TRBV6-5 to TRBJ2-7; no clear D. The CDR3 length is 14 residues. Germline V gene lookup returns CDR1 MNHEY and CDR2 SVGAGI. The V gene lost 4 bases and the J gene lost 5 bases, with 15 bases spanning the gap.

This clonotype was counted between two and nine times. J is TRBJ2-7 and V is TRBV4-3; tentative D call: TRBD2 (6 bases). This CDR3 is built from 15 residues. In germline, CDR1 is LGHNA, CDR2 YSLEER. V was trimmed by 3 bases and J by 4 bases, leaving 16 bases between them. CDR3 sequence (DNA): TGCGCCAGCAGCCATACCCGGGACTCATCTTACGAGCAGTACTTC. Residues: CASSHTRDSSYEQYF.

The CDR3 region is CASSFLLDSNYEQYF. In DNA, the CDR3 is TGTGCCAGCAGCTTCCTCCTTGATTCCAACTACGAGCAGTACTTC. V and J are TRBV7-2 and TRBJ2-7; D is unclear. V gave up 3 bases and J gave up 3 bases, with 15 bases separating them. Germline loops: CDR1 SGHTA, CDR2 FQGNSA. This CDR3 contains 15 residues.

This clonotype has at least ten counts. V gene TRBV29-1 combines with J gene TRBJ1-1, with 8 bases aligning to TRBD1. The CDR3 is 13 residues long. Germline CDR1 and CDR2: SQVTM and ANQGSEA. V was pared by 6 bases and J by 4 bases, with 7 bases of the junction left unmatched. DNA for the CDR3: TGCAGCGTAACGACAGGGGCCCCCACTGAAGCTTTCTTT. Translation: CSVTTGAPTEAFF.